This T cell receptor (beta chain) came from a study of T cell changes during pregnancy in multiple sclerosis. Repertoires were generated with immunoSEQ multiplex PCR, while TCRdb's copy carries only in-frame clones and drops some. The table includes about 70,000 clones, around 94% detected once. V was pared by 0 bases and J by 3 bases, with 13 bases between. Germline V gene lookup returns CDR1 SGDLS and CDR2 YYNGEE. CDR3 length: 16 residues. This receptor was identified in a female donor with multiple sclerosis, enrolled in a pregnancy study. J is TRBJ1-5 and V is TRBV9; tentative D call: TRBD1 (5 bases). The specimen comprised peripheral blood, sampled in the third trimester of pregnancy. CDR3 nucleotide sequence: TGTGCCAGCAGCGTAGGGCGGGGCGGGGACAATCAGCCCCAGCATTTT. Translating it yields CASSVGRGGDNQPQHF.